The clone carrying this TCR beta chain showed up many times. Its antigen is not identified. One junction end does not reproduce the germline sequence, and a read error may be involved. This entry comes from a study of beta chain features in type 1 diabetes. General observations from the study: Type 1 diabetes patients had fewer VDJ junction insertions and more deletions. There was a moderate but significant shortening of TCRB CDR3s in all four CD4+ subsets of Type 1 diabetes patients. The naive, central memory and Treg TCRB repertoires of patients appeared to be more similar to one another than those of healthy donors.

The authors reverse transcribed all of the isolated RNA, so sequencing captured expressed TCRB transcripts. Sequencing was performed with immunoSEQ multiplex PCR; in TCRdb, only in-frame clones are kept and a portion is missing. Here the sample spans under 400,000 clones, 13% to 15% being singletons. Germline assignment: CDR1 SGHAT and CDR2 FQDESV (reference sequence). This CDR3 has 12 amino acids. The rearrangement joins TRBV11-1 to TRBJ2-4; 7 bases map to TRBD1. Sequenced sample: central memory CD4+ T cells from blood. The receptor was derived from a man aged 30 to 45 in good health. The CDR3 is CASSSASTGSHF. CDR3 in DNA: TGTGCCAGCAGCTCAGCGTCGACAGGGTCGCACTTC.